The 31 T cell receptor beta chains reported below all come from one sample, sequenced in a study of T cells after yellow fever vaccination. One entry per CDR3 protein, called by TCRdb with MiXCR from the 5' RACE reads. Among just under 600,000 distinct CDR3 sequences listed, roughly 14% were seen once. Sequenced material: PBMCs, taken on the day of the yellow fever booster vaccination. These receptors all come from a man aged 30 to 39 who received the YFV17D yellow fever vaccine.

The rearrangement joins TRBV19 to TRBJ2-1; TRBD2 agrees at 8 bases. V trimming: 5 bases; J trimming: 4 bases; junction bases outside the gene matches: 10. The germline CDR1 and CDR2 sequences are LNHDA and SQIVND (reference sequence). The CDR3 has 16 residues. CDR3 residues: CASSSIRGGRYNEQFF. The CDR3, as DNA: TGTGCCAGTAGTTCGATCCGCGGGGGGCGTTACAATGAGCAGTTCTTC.

This clonotype was seen only a few times. The CDR3 coding sequence is TGCGCCAGCAGCGAGCCGGGCCCCTACGAGCAGTACTTC. It encodes CASSEPGPYEQYF. The rearrangement links TRBV5-1 to TRBJ2-7; no clear D. Germline CDR1 SGHRS, CDR2 YFSETQ. V was trimmed by 4 bases and J by 2 bases, leaving 10 bases between them. The CDR3 loop spans 13 amino acids. Drawing the rest from reference TRBV5-1 and TRBJ2-7, the complete variable domain is KAGVTQTPRYLIKTRGQQVTLSCSPISGHRSVSWYQQTPGQGLQFLFEYFSETQRNKGNFPGRFSGRQFSNSRSEMNVSTLELGDSALYLCASSEPGPYEQYFGPGTRLTVT.

This clonotype was detected only a few times. V and J are TRBV9 and TRBJ2-7, with D perhaps TRBD2 (5 bases). The CDR3 contains 15 residues. Trimming left V 0 bases short and J 0 bases short, with 10 bases between. CDR1 SGDLS and CDR2 YYNGEE come from the germline V gene. The CDR3 protein is CASSVGSGNSYEQYF. The CDR3 nucleotides are TGTGCCAGCAGCGTAGGTTCGGGAAACTCCTACGAGCAGTACTTC.

This clonotype has more than one count but fewer than ten. V is TRBV7-8 and J is TRBJ2-2; D uncertain. V was cut by 7 bases and J by 4 bases, with 16 bases left in between. Germline CDR1 and CDR2: SGHVS and FQNEAQ. This CDR3 is 15 amino acids long. DNA of the CDR3: TGTGCCAGCAACCCGCTGGGATGGATCACCGGGGAGCTGTTTTTT. The encoded protein is CASNPLGWITGELFF.

The V and J genes are TRBV10-3 and TRBJ1-5; the D is unclear. Germline-derived CDR1 and CDR2 are ENHRY and SYGVKD. V dropped 3 bases and J dropped 5 bases, with 5 bases sitting between them. CDR3 size: 12 residues. The CDR3 DNA sequence: TGTGCCATCAGTGATCCGTATCAGCCCCAGCATTTT. The encoded protein is CAISDPYQPQHF.

This clonotype was found a few times. The chain uses TRBV7-2 and TRBJ2-3, with TRBD2 identical over 10 bases. The CDR3 contains 14 residues. Trimming removed 4 bases from V and 7 bases from J; junction bases left unmatched: 5. From germline, CDR1 is SGHTA and CDR2 FQGNSA. This CDR3 reads CASSSRTSGYTQYF. The DNA for the CDR3 is TGTGCCAGCAGCTCCCGGACTAGCGGATATACGCAGTATTTT.

The chain combines TRBV5-4 with TRBJ2-7; D may be TRBD1 (6 bases). This CDR3 is built from 14 residues. The V end was cut by 3 bases, the J end by 2 bases, with 12 bases between. From germline, CDR1 is SGHNT and CDR2 YYREEE (reference sequence). CDR3 in DNA: TGTGCCAGCAGCTCTGGGACAAAAGCCTACGAGCAGTACTTC. Amino acid sequence: CASSSGTKAYEQYF.

The sample holds a few counts of this clonotype. The genes are TRBV7-9 and TRBJ2-3; either TRBD1 or TRBD2 may fit D (6 bases each). CDR1 and CDR2 from the germline V gene are SEHNR and FQNEAQ (reference sequence). V gave up 4 bases and J gave up 2 bases, with 16 bases separating them. The CDR3 runs 16 residues. CDR3 amino acids: CASSSRMGGPTDTQYF. CDR3 in DNA: TGTGCCAGCAGCTCGAGGATGGGGGGCCCCACAGATACGCAGTATTTT.

This clonotype was counted between two and nine times. The chain links TRBV6-6 to TRBJ2-3; the D gene is possibly TRBD2 (6 bases). CDR1 and CDR2 from the germline V gene are MNHNY and SVGAGI (reference sequence). V lost 11 bases and J lost 4, with 13 bases in between. CDR3 length: 12 residues. CDR3: CASARGSDTQYF. CDR3 in DNA: TGTGCCTCGGCGCGGGGCTCAGATACGCAGTATTTT.

The chain joins TRBV6-1 to TRBJ1-5; D remains unclear. Deletions cut 6 bases from V and 0 bases from J, with 9 bases between. The CDR3 extends over 14 amino acids. Germline CDR1 and CDR2: MNHNS and SASEGT. This CDR3 is CASRTTNSNQPQHF. In DNA form, the CDR3 reads TGTGCCAGCAGGACGACAAATAGCAATCAGCCCCAGCATTTT.

The chain employs TRBV7-2 and TRBJ2-2; TRBD2 matches 10 bases. Germline CDR1 is SGHTA and CDR2 is FQGNSA. CDR3 size: 17 residues. V trimming: 5 bases; J trimming: 7 bases; junction bases outside the gene matches: 13. CDR3 amino acids: CASSRSSGSFRGGELFF. DNA for the CDR3: TGTGCCAGCAGCCGTTCTAGCGGGAGCTTCCGGGGCGGGGAGCTGTTTTTT.

This clonotype has a handful of counts. The rearrangement links TRBV20-1 to TRBJ2-1, with 13 bases lining up with TRBD2. V was pared by 3 bases and J by 12 bases, with 17 bases of the junction left unmatched. The germline V gene has CDR1 DFQATT and CDR2 SNEGSKA (reference sequence). This CDR3 has 17 amino acids. CDR3 in DNA: TGCAGTGCTAGTCGAGGGCTGACTAGCGGGAGGCCCGGCGGGCAGTTCTTC. Protein sequence: CSASRGLTSGRPGGQFF.

This clonotype was counted between two and nine times. The J gene is TRBJ2-5, the V gene TRBV5-1; tentatively, D is TRBD1 or TRBD2 (8 bases each). The V and J ends lost 0 bases and 7 bases respectively, with 25 bases between them. Germline V gene lookup returns CDR1 SGHRS and CDR2 YFSETQ. The CDR3 has 18 amino acids. As DNA, the CDR3 is TGCGCCAGCAGCTTGGACGCCGACGGGAGGGACAGGAGGGGGACCCAGTACTTC. It specifies CASSLDADGRDRRGTQYF.

The rearrangement links TRBV7-9 to TRBJ1-4; a possible D gene is TRBD1 (5 bases). Trimming removed 5 bases from V and 4 bases from J, with 11 bases in between. Germline assignment: CDR1 SEHNR and CDR2 FQNEAQ (reference sequence). CDR3 length: 14 amino acids. The DNA for the CDR3 is TGTGCCAGCAGCCCCGGGGCAGTTAATGAAAAACTGTTTTTT. It encodes CASSPGAVNEKLFF.

This clonotype showed up many times. CDR3 residues: CASSLKRGLTDTQYF. The CDR3 bases are TGTGCCAGCAGCTTGAAGCGGGGCCTCACAGATACGCAGTATTTT. The chain uses TRBV7-9 and TRBJ2-3, with TRBD2 matching 7 bases. The V gene's germline CDR1 is SEHNR and CDR2 FQNEAQ (reference sequence). V was clipped by 3 bases and J by 2 bases; unmatched bases: 5. This CDR3 contains 15 residues.

This clonotype came up a few times. This rearrangement joins TRBV29-1 to TRBJ2-7; 9 nucleotides line up with TRBD1. The CDR3 is 14 residues long. Per the germline V gene, CDR1 is SQVTM and CDR2 is ANQGSEA. The ends lost 6 bases at V and 1 base at J; junction bases unmatched: 7. The CDR3 nucleotides are TGCAGCGTGGCGGACAGGGGACGATCCTACGAGCAGTACTTC. Protein product: CSVADRGRSYEQYF.

V usage is TRBV5-6 and J usage is TRBJ2-2; D unresolved. The CDR3 sequence is 15 residues long. V lost 0 bases, J lost 2 bases, and 8 bases lay in between. Germline V CDR1 and CDR2: SGHDT, YYEEEE. The CDR3 spells CASSLEYGNTGELFF. The CDR3 bases are TGTGCCAGCAGCTTGGAGTATGGTAACACCGGGGAGCTGTTTTTT.

The chain couples TRBV4-3 to TRBJ2-7; 13 bases match TRBD2. The length of the CDR3 is 15 residues. V trimming: 1 base; J trimming: 6 bases; junction bases outside the gene matches: 3. The germline V gene encodes CDR1 LGHNA and CDR2 YSLEER. CDR3 sequence: CASSQGTSGSSEQYF. The CDR3 coding sequence is TGCGCCAGCAGCCAAGGGACTAGCGGGAGTTCCGAGCAGTACTTC.

CDR3 DNA: TGCGCCAGCAGCCCCCGGGACGTATACGAGCAGTACTTC. Protein: CASSPRDVYEQYF. The chain links TRBV23-1 to TRBJ2-7, with D perhaps TRBD1 or TRBD2 (5 bases each). TRBV23-1 is given ORF status, its function remaining uncertain. Trimming pared 6 bases from V and 4 bases from J, leaving 13 bases between. This CDR3 has 13 amino acids.

In its sample, this clonotype was seen a few times. This rearrangement joins TRBV5-6 to TRBJ1-1; 9 bases align to TRBD1. The CDR3 is made up of 14 amino acids. Germline V gene lookup returns CDR1 SGHDT and CDR2 YYEEEE. Trimming cost V 5 bases and J 2 bases; bases outside gene matches: 4. CDR3 sequence (DNA): TGTGCCAGCAGAAGGACAGGGGAAAACACTGAAGCTTTCTTT. Translation gives CASRRTGENTEAFF.

In this sample, this clonotype turned up a few times. The gene calls are TRBV14 and TRBJ2-7; D remains ambiguous. This CDR3 has 15 residues. The germline V and J ends were trimmed by 0 bases and 2 bases, with 11 bases remaining between them. Germline CDR1 and CDR2: SGHDN and FVKESK. CDR3 region: CASSQERSTAYEQYF. The CDR3 coding sequence is TGTGCCAGCAGCCAAGAAAGGTCCACCGCCTACGAGCAGTACTTC.

This clonotype was detected only a few times. V is TRBV3-1 and J is TRBJ2-2; D ambiguous. V lost 1 base to trimming and J lost 0 bases, with 9 bases between them. The CDR3 is made up of 16 amino acids. The germline V gene has CDR1 LGHDT and CDR2 YNNKEL (reference sequence). This CDR3 reads CASSQGVGTNTGELFF. The CDR3 bases are TGTGCCAGCAGCCAAGGGGTTGGGACGAACACCGGGGAGCTGTTTTTT. Full variable domain (remainder filled in from reference TRBV3-1 and TRBJ2-2): DTAVSQTPKYLVTQMGNDKSIKCEQNLGHDTMYWYKQDSKKFLKIMFSYNNKELIINETVPNRFSPKSPDKAHLNLHINSLELGDSAVYFCASSQGVGTNTGELFFGEGSRLTVL.

The chain carries TRBV20-1 and TRBJ2-2; tentatively, D is TRBD1 or TRBD2 (8 bases each). V shed 6 bases and J shed 6 bases, with 20 bases lying between them. The CDR3 contains 15 residues. The V gene's germline CDR1 is DFQATT and CDR2 SNEGSKA (reference sequence). CDR3 loop: CSAQGAGGAAGELFF. In DNA form, the CDR3 reads TGCAGTGCCCAGGGGGCGGGAGGTGCTGCCGGGGAGCTGTTTTTT.

This clonotype was counted between two and nine times. The CDR3 sequence: CASSLAQGMNTEAFF. The DNA for the CDR3 is TGTGCCAGCAGTTTGGCCCAGGGGATGAACACTGAAGCTTTCTTT. The rearrangement links TRBV12-3 or TRBV12-4 to TRBJ1-1; D is perhaps TRBD1 (6 bases). There are 15 residues in the CDR3. Trimming stripped 3 bases from V and 0 bases from J, with 11 bases between.

This clonotype was detected only a few times. The chain links TRBV12-3 or TRBV12-4 to TRBJ2-3; a possible D gene is TRBD2 (6 bases). V was shortened by 11 bases and J by 6 bases, with 9 bases between the two germline ends. The CDR3 is made up of 10 amino acids. In DNA, the CDR3 is TGTGCCGGCGCGGGGGATACGCAGTATTTT. Residues: CAGAGDTQYF.

The gene calls are TRBV4-3 and TRBJ2-1, with 14 bases lining up with TRBD2. The junction had 5 bases not matched to a gene; V was cut back by 3 bases and J by 7 bases. CDR1 and CDR2 from the germline V gene are LGHNA and YSLEER. CDR3 size: 16 residues. CDR3 sequence reads: CASSQLGTSGGNEQFF. CDR3 coding DNA: TGCGCCAGCAGCCAGTTGGGGACTAGCGGGGGTAATGAGCAGTTCTTC.

This clonotype was picked up many times. This chain connects TRBV6-5 to TRBJ2-2; D perhaps matches TRBD1 (5 bases). Trimming shortened V by 6 bases and J by 7 bases, and 15 bases separated the two germline ends. Germline V gene data show CDR1 as MNHEY and CDR2 as SVGAGI. This CDR3 is built from 14 residues. The CDR3 is CASSTSDIFGELFF. CDR3 DNA: TGTGCCAGCAGCACTTCGGACATATTCGGGGAGCTGTTTTTT.

This clonotype appeared many times. V is TRBV6-2 or TRBV6-3 and J is TRBJ2-1; a weak D match, TRBD2 (5 bases). Germline V gives CDR1 MNHEY, CDR2 SVGEGT. Between the trimmed V and J ends, which lost 8 bases and 7 bases, there was a span of 15 bases. The CDR3 loop spans 13 amino acids. The CDR3, as DNA: TGTGCCAGCCGATCGGCGGACTCTAATGAGCAGTTCTTC. Its protein is CASRSADSNEQFF.

This clonotype was recorded many times. The chain is built from TRBV27 and TRBJ2-7; D is ambiguous. Trimming stripped 4 bases from V and 6 bases from J, with 16 bases between. Germline values: CDR1 MNHEY, CDR2 SMNVEV (reference sequence). The CDR3 sequence is 14 residues long. The CDR3 nucleotides are TGTGCCAGCAGTTCACGTCGTCTAACATGCGAGCAGTACTTC. It codes for CASSSRRLTCEQYF.

This chain links TRBV9 with TRBJ2-5; 9 positions match TRBD2. After removal of 4 bases from V and 1 base from J, the junction contained 8 bases not matched to a gene. This CDR3 has 16 amino acids. Germline assignment: CDR1 SGDLS and CDR2 YYNGEE. In nucleotides, the CDR3 is TGTGCCAGCAGCCCCAGGCCTAGCGGGGCCCAAGAGACCCAGTACTTC. Protein sequence: CASSPRPSGAQETQYF.

The chain couples TRBV7-3 to TRBJ2-1; TRBD1 matches at 9 bases. The germline CDR1 and CDR2 sequences are SGHTA and FQGTGA. V shed 2 bases, J shed 2 bases, and the junction held 1 base outside the gene matches. This CDR3 region has 15 residues. CDR3 protein: CASSLRTGAYNEQFF. The CDR3 bases are TGTGCCAGCAGCTTACGGACAGGGGCCTACAATGAGCAGTTCTTC. Looking up the rest from reference TRBV7-3 and TRBJ2-1 gives the full variable domain: GAGVSQTPSNKVTEKGKYVELRCDPISGHTALYWYRQSLGQGPEFLIYFQGTGAADDSGLPNDRFFAVRPEGSVSTLKIQRTERGDSAVYLCASSLRTGAYNEQFFGPGTRLTVL.